At least ten counts were recorded for the clone carrying this TCR beta chain. The data originate from a study of blood T cells in healthy people across ages. With a J-beta primer mix and a sample-barcoded 5' primer, a second PCR ran 7 to 11 cycles. TCRdb passed the 5' RACE reads through MiXCR, listing each CDR3 protein once. This sample has 600,000 or so distinct CDR3 sequences, with around 31% found just once. Germline CDR1 and CDR2: LGHNA and YNFKEQ. The length of the CDR3 is 16 residues. J lost 3 bases, V lost 4 bases, and 10 bases had no gene match. The sample comprised blood. The chain carries TRBV4-2 and TRBJ2-7; TRBD2 aligns across 9 bases. The receptor comes from a woman of 80 years or more in good health. The CDR3, as DNA: TGTGCCAGCAGCCCAGCTCGCGGAGCGGGGGGCTACGAGCAGTACTTC. This translates into CASSPARGAGGYEQYF.